The 19 T cell receptor beta chains given below trace back to one sample, sequenced in a study of T cell responses to AZD1222 COVID-19 vaccine. Clones were sequenced by immunoSEQ multiplex PCR, and TCRdb holds only the in-frame ones, with some missing. The table shows around 120,000 clones, with under 90% occurring only once. Sample: peripheral blood, taken on day 0 of AZD1222 vaccination. The receptors come from an adult in good health.

The chain joins TRBV18 to TRBJ1-5; 10 nucleotides agree with TRBD1. The CDR3 runs to 13 residues. Germline values: CDR1 KGHSH, CDR2 LQKENI. Trimming at V came to 5 bases and at J to 8 bases, leaving 3 bases not matched to a gene. The CDR3 region is CASSFGTGEPQHF. The CDR3 DNA is TGTGCCAGCTCATTCGGGACAGGGGAGCCCCAGCATTTT.

This chain connects TRBV5-4 to TRBJ2-7, with D possibly matching TRBD1 (6 bases). From germline, CDR1 is SGHNT and CDR2 YYREEE (reference sequence). The V gene lost 1 base and the J gene lost 5 bases, with 10 bases spanning the gap. The CDR3 is 13 residues long. The CDR3: CASSLSGVNEQYF. DNA of the CDR3: TGTGCCAGCAGCTTGTCAGGGGTTAACGAGCAGTACTTC.

The chain has TRBV5-1 and TRBJ1-2, with D perhaps matching TRBD1 (5 bases). The CDR3 is 15 amino acids. The germline V and J ends were trimmed by 0 bases and 6 bases, with 15 bases remaining between them. Looked up from germline, CDR1 is SGHRS and CDR2 is YFSETQ. DNA for the CDR3: TGCGCCAGCAGCTTGGCCTCCGGGGGGGAGAATGGCTACACCTTC. It translates to CASSLASGGENGYTF. The complete variable domain, with remaining parts taken from reference TRBV5-1 and TRBJ1-2, reads KAGVTQTPRYLIKTRGQQVTLSCSPISGHRSVSWYQQTPGQGLQFLFEYFSETQRNKGNFPGRFSGRQFSNSRSEMNVSTLELGDSALYLCASSLASGGENGYTFGSGTRLTVV.

This chain links TRBV10-3 with TRBJ2-5, with TRBD2 matching 7 bases. The trim removed 7 bases at V and 0 bases at J, leaving 2 bases unmatched. The CDR3 runs 13 residues. The V gene's germline CDR1 is ENHRY and CDR2 SYGVKD. Here the CDR3 DNA reads TGTGCCATCATGGGAGGGAACCAAGAGACCCAGTACTTC. This sequence encodes CAIMGGNQETQYF.

This clone was picked up a small number of times. The chain is built from TRBV19 and TRBJ2-3; D is unresolved. The CDR3 loop spans 12 amino acids. Trimming took 5 bases from V and 5 from J, leaving 8 bases between them. The germline gives CDR1 LNHDA, CDR2 SQIVND (reference sequence). For the CDR3, the DNA is TGTGCCAGTAGTCAGCAGAGAGATACGCAGTATTTT. It yields the protein CASSQQRDTQYF.

This chain uses TRBV6-5 with TRBJ1-1; 12 nucleotides align to TRBD1. J gave up 6 bases and V 6 bases, and 2 bases lay outside the gene matches. Germline CDR1 reads MNHEY; CDR2 reads SVGAGI. This CDR3 spans 13 amino acids. The CDR3 sequence is CASRRDRGPEAFF. CDR3 DNA: TGTGCCAGCAGGCGGGACAGGGGGCCTGAAGCTTTCTTT.

This sequence joins TRBV10-1 and TRBJ2-6, with 8 bases fitting TRBD1. V shed 2 bases, J shed 0 bases, and the junction held 0 bases outside the gene matches. The CDR3 sequence is 16 residues long. In germline, CDR1 is WNHNN, CDR2 SYGVQD (reference sequence). The CDR3 DNA sequence: TGCGCCAGCAGTGAGGGACAGGGCTCTGGGGCCAACGTCCTGACTTTC. This encodes CASSEGQGSGANVLTF.

This rearrangement joins TRBV18 to TRBJ2-7, with unresolved D. CDR3 length: 16 residues. Germline V gene lookup returns CDR1 KGHSH and CDR2 LQKENI. Trimming stripped 0 bases from V and 0 bases from J, with 12 bases between. The CDR3 DNA sequence: TGTGCCAGCTCACCACCTTCCAGCCAGAGCTCCTACGAGCAGTACTTC. Amino acids: CASSPPSSQSSYEQYF.

This clone is a singleton in its sample. The chain links TRBV7-2 to TRBJ2-1; 9 bases line up with TRBD2. The germline CDR1 and CDR2 sequences are SGHTA and FQGNSA. This CDR3 has 14 amino acids. V gave up 1 base and J gave up 8 bases; unmatched junction bases: 3. The CDR3 DNA is TGTGCCAGCAGCTTAGTCGCGGGAGGGGATGAGCAGTTCTTC. Its translation: CASSLVAGGDEQFF. Complete variable domain (other parts from reference TRBV7-2 and TRBJ2-1): GAGVSQSPSNKVTEKGKDVELRCDPISGHTALYWYRQSLGQGLEFLIYFQGNSAPDKSGLPSDRFSAERTGGSVSTLTIQRTQQEDSAVYLCASSLVAGGDEQFFGPGTRLTVL.

The chain joins TRBV20-1 to TRBJ1-5; a possible D gene is TRBD1 (5 bases). CDR1 is DFQATT and CDR2 is SNEGSKA in the germline V gene (reference sequence). V dropped 3 bases and J dropped 3 bases, with 18 bases sitting between them. This CDR3 has 16 amino acids. This chain's CDR3 is CSASPWGRDFNQPQHF. The CDR3 bases are TGCAGTGCTAGTCCTTGGGGGAGGGACTTCAATCAGCCCCAGCATTTT.

V usage is TRBV5-4 and J usage is TRBJ1-6; 10 nucleotides align to TRBD1. Germline V gene sequence: CDR1 SGHNT, CDR2 YYREEE (reference sequence). Losses at the gene ends were 4 bases for V and 5 bases for J; bases not matched to a gene: 3. CDR3 size: 15 residues. The CDR3 sequence: CASSKGQGNNSPLHF. CDR3 coding DNA: TGTGCCAGCAGCAAGGGACAGGGGAATAATTCACCCCTCCACTTT.

The J gene is TRBJ1-6, the V gene TRBV7-8; D possibly corresponds to TRBD1 (5 bases). The CDR3 sequence is 14 residues long. V was trimmed by 8 bases and J by 7 bases, leaving 15 bases between them. Germline CDR1 reads SGHVS; CDR2 reads FQNEAQ. The CDR3 here is CASRSGPANSPLHF. Written as DNA, the CDR3 is TGTGCCAGCCGATCGGGGCCGGCGAATTCACCCCTCCACTTT.

The V and J genes are TRBV28 and TRBJ2-3; D is ambiguous. Between the trimmed V and J ends, which lost 3 bases and 1 base, there was a span of 5 bases. From germline, CDR1 is MDHEN and CDR2 SYDVKM. CDR3 length: 13 residues. CDR3 DNA: TGTGCCAGCAGTTTTACTGGCACAGATACGCAGTATTTT. Its protein is CASSFTGTDTQYF.

The rearrangement links TRBV19 to TRBJ2-7, with TRBD1 as a possible D gene (5 bases). The germline gives CDR1 LNHDA, CDR2 SQIVND (reference sequence). This CDR3 comprises 14 residues. Trimming removed 5 bases from V and 2 bases from J, with 13 bases in between. In DNA form, the CDR3 reads TGTGCCAGTAGTCCAACAGGTGATACCTACGAGCAGTACTTC. It yields the protein CASSPTGDTYEQYF.

The J gene is TRBJ1-1, the V gene TRBV19; 8 bases match TRBD1. V dropped 5 bases and J dropped 6; count of bases not matched to a gene: 2. Germline V gene data show CDR1 as LNHDA and CDR2 as SQIVND (reference sequence). CDR3 length: 12 residues. The CDR3: CASSQGAAEAFF. In nucleotides, the CDR3 is TGTGCCAGTAGTCAGGGGGCTGCTGAAGCTTTCTTT.

The rearrangement joins TRBV13 to TRBJ2-2; D not resolved. The CDR3 loop spans 13 amino acids. CDR1 and CDR2 (germline): PRHDT, FYEKMQ (reference sequence). Trimming left V 0 bases short and J 8 bases short, with 7 bases between. The CDR3 DNA reads TGTGCCAGCAGCTTAGGGATGGTGGGGGAGCTGTTTTTT. Translation gives CASSLGMVGELFF.

This clone was counted once. CDR3 amino acids: CASRPSSAGGYTF. CDR3 coding DNA: TGTGCCAGCAGACCCTCGTCCGCGGGTGGCTACACCTTC. The gene calls are TRBV28 and TRBJ1-2, with D unclear. Trimming pared 6 bases from V and 7 bases from J, leaving 15 bases between. From germline, CDR1 is MDHEN and CDR2 SYDVKM. The CDR3 runs to 13 residues.

The chain couples TRBV27 to TRBJ2-3, with a possible D match to TRBD2 (6 bases). V gave up 5 bases and J gave up 1 base, with 13 bases separating them. The CDR3 totals 15 residues. Germline CDR1 is MNHEY and CDR2 is SMNVEV (reference sequence). CDR3 bases: TGTGCCAGCAGTCCCCGGGGGACCCGCACAGATACGCAGTATTTT. Translation: CASSPRGTRTDTQYF.

This clone was observed many times. This chain joins TRBV21-1 and TRBJ2-3. TRBV21-1 is recorded as a pseudogene. This CDR3 contains 12 residues. The CDR3 protein is CASSKAHIAQYF. In DNA form, the CDR3 reads TGTGCCAGCAGCAAGGCCCACATAGCGCAGTATTTT.